The T cell receptor beta chain described here comes from a study of regulatory T cells in long-lasting Graves disease. The overall study: The antithyroid drugs taken by newly diagnosed Graves' patients had been used for under 3 months.

Noted time point: newly diagnosed GD, antithyroid drugs for less than 3 months. RNA extracted from PBMCs served as the sequencing template. Both iRepertoire HTBI primers and Arm-PCR of CDR3 regions were used to build the TCR beta libraries. TCRdb fed the multiplex PCR reads into MiXCR, producing one record per CDR3 protein. There are about 540,000 distinct CDR3 sequences in the sample; roughly 12% occur only once, and more than 8.5% lies in the top ten. This clonotype came up many times. Germline V gene sequence: CDR1 MDHEN, CDR2 SYDVKM. Trimming removed 5 bases from V and 3 bases from J, with 17 bases in between. This CDR3 is built from 16 residues. These data are also associated with another study on T cells in Graves' hyperthyroidism and ophthalmopathy.

Sequencing was performed on peripheral blood mononuclear cells (PBMCs), taken at new diagnosis, from a patient treated with antithyroid drugs. The receptor was derived from a man between 25 and 39 years old with Graves disease. V usage is TRBV28 and J usage is TRBJ1-5; TRBD1 might be the D (6 bases). CDR3 region: CASSPYRAVTNQPQHF. The CDR3 DNA follows: TGTGCCAGCAGTCCATACAGGGCCGTTACCAATCAGCCCCAGCATTTT.